Following are 17 T cell receptor beta chains from one sample sequenced in a study of T cells in Graves' hyperthyroidism and ophthalmopathy. The source material, RNA transcripts, was used to amplify TCR beta CDR3 regions. First-round RT-PCR with HTBI primers amplified the TCR CDR3 region. Each CDR3 protein gets one entry after TCRdb re-called the multiplex PCR reads with MiXCR. The sample lists about 130,000 distinct CDR3 sequences, approximately 20% occurring once. The sequenced sample consisted of blood. All receptors come from a woman in her forties or fifties with Graves' hyperthyroidism that later progressed to Graves' ophthalmopathy.

This clonotype was picked up many times. V usage is TRBV6-1 and J usage is TRBJ1-1; D may be TRBD1 (5 bases). Per the germline V gene, CDR1 is MNHNS and CDR2 is SASEGT. The CDR3 contains 15 residues. Trimming stripped 0 bases from V and 2 bases from J, with 10 bases between. The CDR3 DNA is TGTGCCAGCAGTGAAGCTTGGCAGGGAAACACTGAAGCTTTCTTT. Protein product: CASSEAWQGNTEAFF.

This clonotype was recorded many times. V usage is TRBV5-8 and J usage is TRBJ2-3; D assignment may be TRBD1 or TRBD2 (5 bases each). The V end was cut by 9 bases, the J end by 0 bases, with 17 bases between. Germline V lookup: CDR1 SGHTS, CDR2 YDEGEE. The CDR3 has 15 amino acids. The CDR3 DNA reads as TGTGCCACCCAAGCCGGGGCTTCTAGCACAGATACGCAGTATTTT. The encoded protein is CATQAGASSTDTQYF.

CDR3 sequence: CASSDFRGGAYEQYF. CDR3 DNA: TGTGCCAGCTCCGACTTTCGAGGGGGCGCGTACGAGCAGTACTTC. The rearrangement links TRBV18 to TRBJ2-7, with TRBD1 matching over 7 bases. Per germline, CDR1 KGHSH and CDR2 LQKENI. CDR3 length equals 15 residues. V dropped 6 bases and J dropped 4; count of bases not matched to a gene: 12.

This clonotype was seen only a few times. One end of the junction fails to match germline, which may point to a read error. The V call is TRBV3-1, the J call TRBJ2-7; D is undetermined. Germline V lookup: CDR1 LGHDT, CDR2 YNNKEL (reference sequence). The CDR3 loop spans 11 amino acids. The CDR3 is CASTQGYEQYF. The CDR3 bases are TGTGCCAGCACCCAAGGGTACGAGCAGTACTTC.

This clonotype occurred a few times. The V call is TRBV27, the J call TRBJ2-3, with TRBD1 identical over 9 bases. Germline trimming cut 0 bases from V and 9 bases from J; bases unmatched to any gene: 7. This CDR3 has 15 residues. CDR1 and CDR2 from the germline V gene are MNHEY and SMNVEV (reference sequence). This CDR3 is CASSLSGTGQLTQYF. Here the CDR3 DNA reads TGTGCCAGCAGTTTATCAGGGACAGGGCAGTTAACGCAGTATTTT.

This clonotype occurred a few times. The chain carries TRBV9 and TRBJ2-1; D unclear. Germline lookup yields CDR1 SGDLS and CDR2 YYNGEE. This CDR3 has 12 residues. Trimming took 2 bases from V and 7 from J, leaving 7 bases between them. DNA for the CDR3: TGTGCCAGCAGCGTCCGGCCAAATGAGCAGTTCTTC. Protein: CASSVRPNEQFF.

This clonotype appeared many times. The V call is TRBV24-1, the J call TRBJ2-1, with D tentatively TRBD1 (6 bases). CDR3 length: 14 amino acids. Trimming took off 8 bases at V and 7 bases at J, with 17 bases between the two ends. Per germline, CDR1 KGHDR and CDR2 SFDVKD. CDR3: CATMASQGQNEQFF. CDR3 DNA: TGTGCCACCATGGCATCCCAGGGGCAGAATGAGCAGTTCTTC.

The V and J genes are TRBV6-1 and TRBJ1-1; D is possibly TRBD1 (6 bases). Trimming stripped 7 bases from V and 1 base from J, with 16 bases between. CDR3 size: 15 residues. Per germline, CDR1 MNHNS and CDR2 SASEGT. The CDR3 loop reads CASTMWGGWNTEAFF. In nucleotides, the CDR3 is TGTGCCAGCACAATGTGGGGGGGCTGGAACACTGAAGCTTTCTTT.

This clonotype came up many times. This chain links TRBV5-1 with TRBJ2-3; tentatively, D is TRBD2 (5 bases). Between the trimmed V and J ends, which lost 5 bases and 6 bases, there was a span of 16 bases. Germline V lookup: CDR1 SGHRS, CDR2 YFSETQ. The CDR3 consists of 14 residues. DNA for the CDR3: TGCGCCAGCAGACTTCCCGGCCCGGGGGATACGCAGTATTTT. It encodes CASRLPGPGDTQYF.

This clonotype has a count of ten or more. CDR3 region: CASSLGQGGENEQFF. The CDR3 nucleotides read TGTGCCAGCAGCTTAGGACAGGGGGGGGAAAATGAGCAGTTCTTC. J is TRBJ2-1 and V is TRBV7-2; 9 bases fit TRBD1. This CDR3 has 15 residues. From germline, CDR1 is SGHTA and CDR2 FQGNSA. V lost 1 base and J lost 7; bases outside the gene matches: 5.

This clonotype was recorded at least ten times. The rearrangement uses TRBV11-2 and TRBJ2-7; maybe TRBD1 (7 bases). Germline CDR1 SGHAT, CDR2 FQNNGV. With 1 base removed from V and 1 base from J, the gap between germline ends came to 11 bases. CDR3 length: 15 amino acids. The CDR3 DNA reads TGTGCCAGCAGCTTAGGGGGGGACAGTTCCTACGAGCAGTACTTC. Translating it yields CASSLGGDSSYEQYF.

This clonotype has just a few counts. The chain employs TRBV19 and TRBJ1-5; 8 positions agree with TRBD1. With V trimmed by 5 bases and J by 2 bases, 11 bases remained unmatched. The CDR3 covers 17 residues. Looked up from germline, CDR1 is LNHDA and CDR2 is SQIVND (reference sequence). DNA for the CDR3: TGTGCCAGTAGTCCAGCAGGGGGCATAGGTGGCAATCAGCCCCAGCATTTT. The encoded protein is CASSPAGGIGGNQPQHF.

This clonotype came up many times. V is TRBV5-1 and J is TRBJ1-2, with TRBD1 identical over 10 bases. The CDR3 loop spans 14 amino acids. CDR1 SGHRS and CDR2 YFSETQ come from the germline V gene. The J segment lost 7 bases and the V segment lost 2 bases, leaving 5 bases of the junction unmatched. CDR3 bases: TGCGCCAGCAGCTTCGACAGGGGGCTGTCTGGCTACACCTTC. Amino acids: CASSFDRGLSGYTF. The variable domain in full, completed from reference TRBV5-1 and TRBJ1-2, reads KAGVTQTPRYLIKTRGQQVTLSCSPISGHRSVSWYQQTPGQGLQFLFEYFSETQRNKGNFPGRFSGRQFSNSRSEMNVSTLELGDSALYLCASSFDRGLSGYTFGSGTRLTVV.

The V and J genes are TRBV12-3 or TRBV12-4 and TRBJ1-1; possibly TRBD1 for D (5 bases). The length of the CDR3 is 12 residues. The V end was cut by 5 bases, the J end by 4 bases, with 8 bases between. CDR3 sequence: CASSQGVTEAFF. Here the CDR3 DNA reads TGTGCCAGCAGTCAGGGTGTCACTGAAGCTTTCTTT.

This chain links TRBV3-1 with TRBJ2-1; 9 bases line up with TRBD2. Germline-derived CDR1 and CDR2 are LGHDT and YNNKEL (reference sequence). V lost 2 bases to trimming and J lost 0 bases; unmatched junction nucleotides: 8. This CDR3 is 18 amino acids long. The CDR3 loop reads CASSQNGAGGASYNEQFF. CDR3 nucleotides: TGTGCCAGCAGCCAAAATGGGGCGGGAGGGGCCTCCTACAATGAGCAGTTCTTC.

This clonotype showed up just a few times. The chain carries TRBV5-1 and TRBJ2-5; tentatively, D is TRBD2 (6 bases). The germline V gene has CDR1 SGHRS and CDR2 YFSETQ. The CDR3 is 15 amino acids. V lost 1 base and J 1 base, leaving 11 bases between the germline ends. For the CDR3, the DNA is TGCGCCAGCAGCTTGTCGGGAGTCGGCCAAGAGACCCAGTACTTC. This translates into CASSLSGVGQETQYF.

This clonotype has a count of ten or more. V usage is TRBV15 and J usage is TRBJ2-1; D is unclear. Germline V lookup: CDR1 LNHNV, CDR2 YYDKDF (reference sequence). The CDR3 is 13 residues long. The V gene lost 0 bases and the J gene lost 4 bases, with 4 bases spanning the gap. CDR3 sequence reads: CATSRDPYNEQFF. CDR3 DNA: TGTGCCACCAGCAGAGACCCGTACAATGAGCAGTTCTTC.